The 12 T cell receptor beta chains presented below share a single source sample, sequenced in a study of blood T cell repertoires in COVID-19. The method was immunoSEQ multiplex PCR; TCRdb's version includes in-frame clones alone and lacks a portion of them. The sample consists of about 120,000 clones, roughly three quarters of them appearing once. Sequencing was carried out using peripheral blood. The receptors shown here come from a woman older than 75 with acute or convalescent COVID-19.

The chain combines TRBV15 with TRBJ1-4; 8 nucleotides line up with TRBD1. The V and J ends lost 3 bases and 2 bases, in that order; junction bases with no gene match: 5. The CDR3 runs 16 residues. The germline gives CDR1 LNHNV, CDR2 YYDKDF (reference sequence). The CDR3 DNA reads as TGTGCCACCAGCAGGTACCGACAGGGGACTAATGAAAAACTGTTTTTT. Its protein product is CATSRYRQGTNEKLFF.

The rearrangement uses TRBV9 and TRBJ1-5; tentatively, D is TRBD1 (6 bases). Per germline, CDR1 SGDLS and CDR2 YYNGEE. The CDR3 totals 15 residues. V lost 4 bases and J 1 base, leaving 12 bases between the germline ends. CDR3 protein: CASSPGHLSNQPQHF. The CDR3 bases are TGTGCCAGCAGCCCGGGACACCTCAGCAATCAGCCCCAGCATTTT. Full variable domain (missing parts from reference TRBV9 and TRBJ1-5): DSGVTQTPKHLITATGQRVTLRCSPRSGDLSVYWYQQSLDQGLQFLIQYYNGEERAKGNILERFSAQQFPDLHSELNLSSLELGDSALYFCASSPGHLSNQPQHFGDGTRLSIL.

The V gene is TRBV2, the J gene TRBJ2-7, with 8 bases matching TRBD1. CDR1 is SNHLY, CDR2 FYNNEI, per germline. CDR3 size: 15 residues. V was clipped by 1 base and J by 6 bases; unmatched bases: 8. The chain's CDR3 is CASSEGRQGAREQYF. The CDR3 DNA follows: TGTGCCAGCAGTGAAGGGCGGCAGGGGGCCCGCGAGCAGTACTTC.

The chain employs TRBV19 and TRBJ2-3, with TRBD2 identical over 11 bases. The CDR3 length is 16 residues. Germline CDR1 and CDR2: LNHDA and SQIVND (reference sequence). V was pared by 4 bases and J by 2 bases, with 5 bases of the junction left unmatched. The CDR3 sequence is CASSRRLAGYTDTQYF. For the CDR3, the DNA is TGTGCCAGTAGTAGGCGACTAGCGGGGTACACAGATACGCAGTATTTT.

The J gene is TRBJ2-2, the V gene TRBV5-4, with D perhaps TRBD2 (6 bases). CDR1 is SGHNT and CDR2 is YYREEE in the germline V gene (reference sequence). The V and J ends lost 2 bases and 5 bases respectively, with 10 bases between them. The CDR3 extends over 14 amino acids. The CDR3 DNA reads as TGTGCCAGCAGCTTACGTGGGGGGACCGGGGAGCTGTTTTTT. It yields the protein CASSLRGGTGELFF.

This chain links TRBV24-1 with TRBJ2-5; the match to TRBD2 covers 8 bases. Germline assignment: CDR1 KGHDR and CDR2 SFDVKD. The length of the CDR3 is 16 residues. With V trimmed by 4 bases and J by 5 bases, 11 bases remained unmatched. CDR3 in DNA: TGTGCCACCAGTGAGCCCCGGGGGGGGGCGGGGGAGACCCAGTACTTC. The encoded protein is CATSEPRGGAGETQYF.

The chain combines TRBV19 with TRBJ2-1; 7 positions agree with TRBD2. Germline V gives CDR1 LNHDA, CDR2 SQIVND (reference sequence). The V gene end was trimmed by 3 bases and the J gene end by 6 bases; junction bases not matched to a gene: 5. This CDR3 comprises 14 residues. This CDR3 is CASSIQLASNEQFF. In nucleotides, the CDR3 is TGTGCCAGTAGTATTCAACTAGCGTCCAATGAGCAGTTCTTC.

The CDR3 bases are TGTGCCAGCAGCTTATCCTCTCGGAGGGGAGAGACCCAGTACTTC. It encodes CASSLSSRRGETQYF. The chain couples TRBV7-9 to TRBJ2-5; tentatively, D is TRBD2 (6 bases). Germline V gene data show CDR1 as SEHNR and CDR2 as FQNEAQ (reference sequence). CDR3 length equals 15 residues. Trimming stripped 2 bases from V and 4 bases from J, with 14 bases between.

The chain carries TRBV19 and TRBJ1-1, with D possibly being TRBD1 (6 bases). The CDR3 loop spans 13 amino acids. The germline gives CDR1 LNHDA, CDR2 SQIVND (reference sequence). V was shortened by 9 bases and J by 5 bases, with 16 bases between the two germline ends. CDR3 in amino acids: CARPGTPGTEAFF. The CDR3 DNA sequence: TGTGCCAGGCCCGGGACACCTGGGACTGAAGCTTTCTTT.

V is TRBV21-1 and J is TRBJ2-3; TRBD2 is the table's D call, not checked against the DNA. TRBV21-1 is reported as a pseudogene. The CDR3 extends over 17 amino acids. The CDR3 loop reads CASSKEALAGAVDTQYF. The CDR3 DNA reads as TGTGCCAGCAGCAAAGAGGCGCTAGCGGGGGCGGTGGATACGCAGTATTTT.

This rearrangement joins TRBV5-1 to TRBJ1-1; 9 nucleotides agree with TRBD1. Germline V gives CDR1 SGHRS, CDR2 YFSETQ. The CDR3 runs to 18 residues. Trimming took 4 bases from V and 1 from J; bases not matched to a gene: 14. CDR3 DNA sequence: TGCGCCAGCAGCGGATACAGGGGGCCCAAAGGATCGAACACTGAAGCTTTCTTT. Its translation: CASSGYRGPKGSNTEAFF. The entire variable domain, with the rest obtained from reference TRBV5-1 and TRBJ1-1, is as follows: KAGVTQTPRYLIKTRGQQVTLSCSPISGHRSVSWYQQTPGQGLQFLFEYFSETQRNKGNFPGRFSGRQFSNSRSEMNVSTLELGDSALYLCASSGYRGPKGSNTEAFFGQGTRLTVV.

V is TRBV2 and J is TRBJ2-7, with 9 positions matching TRBD1. J was trimmed by 9 bases and V by 5 bases; bases with no gene match: 11. The CDR3 sequence is 14 residues long. The V gene's germline CDR1 is SNHLY and CDR2 FYNNEI. CDR3 DNA: TGTGCCAGCAGTAAGCCGGGACAGGGACCAAGGCAGTACTTC. This codes for CASSKPGQGPRQYF.